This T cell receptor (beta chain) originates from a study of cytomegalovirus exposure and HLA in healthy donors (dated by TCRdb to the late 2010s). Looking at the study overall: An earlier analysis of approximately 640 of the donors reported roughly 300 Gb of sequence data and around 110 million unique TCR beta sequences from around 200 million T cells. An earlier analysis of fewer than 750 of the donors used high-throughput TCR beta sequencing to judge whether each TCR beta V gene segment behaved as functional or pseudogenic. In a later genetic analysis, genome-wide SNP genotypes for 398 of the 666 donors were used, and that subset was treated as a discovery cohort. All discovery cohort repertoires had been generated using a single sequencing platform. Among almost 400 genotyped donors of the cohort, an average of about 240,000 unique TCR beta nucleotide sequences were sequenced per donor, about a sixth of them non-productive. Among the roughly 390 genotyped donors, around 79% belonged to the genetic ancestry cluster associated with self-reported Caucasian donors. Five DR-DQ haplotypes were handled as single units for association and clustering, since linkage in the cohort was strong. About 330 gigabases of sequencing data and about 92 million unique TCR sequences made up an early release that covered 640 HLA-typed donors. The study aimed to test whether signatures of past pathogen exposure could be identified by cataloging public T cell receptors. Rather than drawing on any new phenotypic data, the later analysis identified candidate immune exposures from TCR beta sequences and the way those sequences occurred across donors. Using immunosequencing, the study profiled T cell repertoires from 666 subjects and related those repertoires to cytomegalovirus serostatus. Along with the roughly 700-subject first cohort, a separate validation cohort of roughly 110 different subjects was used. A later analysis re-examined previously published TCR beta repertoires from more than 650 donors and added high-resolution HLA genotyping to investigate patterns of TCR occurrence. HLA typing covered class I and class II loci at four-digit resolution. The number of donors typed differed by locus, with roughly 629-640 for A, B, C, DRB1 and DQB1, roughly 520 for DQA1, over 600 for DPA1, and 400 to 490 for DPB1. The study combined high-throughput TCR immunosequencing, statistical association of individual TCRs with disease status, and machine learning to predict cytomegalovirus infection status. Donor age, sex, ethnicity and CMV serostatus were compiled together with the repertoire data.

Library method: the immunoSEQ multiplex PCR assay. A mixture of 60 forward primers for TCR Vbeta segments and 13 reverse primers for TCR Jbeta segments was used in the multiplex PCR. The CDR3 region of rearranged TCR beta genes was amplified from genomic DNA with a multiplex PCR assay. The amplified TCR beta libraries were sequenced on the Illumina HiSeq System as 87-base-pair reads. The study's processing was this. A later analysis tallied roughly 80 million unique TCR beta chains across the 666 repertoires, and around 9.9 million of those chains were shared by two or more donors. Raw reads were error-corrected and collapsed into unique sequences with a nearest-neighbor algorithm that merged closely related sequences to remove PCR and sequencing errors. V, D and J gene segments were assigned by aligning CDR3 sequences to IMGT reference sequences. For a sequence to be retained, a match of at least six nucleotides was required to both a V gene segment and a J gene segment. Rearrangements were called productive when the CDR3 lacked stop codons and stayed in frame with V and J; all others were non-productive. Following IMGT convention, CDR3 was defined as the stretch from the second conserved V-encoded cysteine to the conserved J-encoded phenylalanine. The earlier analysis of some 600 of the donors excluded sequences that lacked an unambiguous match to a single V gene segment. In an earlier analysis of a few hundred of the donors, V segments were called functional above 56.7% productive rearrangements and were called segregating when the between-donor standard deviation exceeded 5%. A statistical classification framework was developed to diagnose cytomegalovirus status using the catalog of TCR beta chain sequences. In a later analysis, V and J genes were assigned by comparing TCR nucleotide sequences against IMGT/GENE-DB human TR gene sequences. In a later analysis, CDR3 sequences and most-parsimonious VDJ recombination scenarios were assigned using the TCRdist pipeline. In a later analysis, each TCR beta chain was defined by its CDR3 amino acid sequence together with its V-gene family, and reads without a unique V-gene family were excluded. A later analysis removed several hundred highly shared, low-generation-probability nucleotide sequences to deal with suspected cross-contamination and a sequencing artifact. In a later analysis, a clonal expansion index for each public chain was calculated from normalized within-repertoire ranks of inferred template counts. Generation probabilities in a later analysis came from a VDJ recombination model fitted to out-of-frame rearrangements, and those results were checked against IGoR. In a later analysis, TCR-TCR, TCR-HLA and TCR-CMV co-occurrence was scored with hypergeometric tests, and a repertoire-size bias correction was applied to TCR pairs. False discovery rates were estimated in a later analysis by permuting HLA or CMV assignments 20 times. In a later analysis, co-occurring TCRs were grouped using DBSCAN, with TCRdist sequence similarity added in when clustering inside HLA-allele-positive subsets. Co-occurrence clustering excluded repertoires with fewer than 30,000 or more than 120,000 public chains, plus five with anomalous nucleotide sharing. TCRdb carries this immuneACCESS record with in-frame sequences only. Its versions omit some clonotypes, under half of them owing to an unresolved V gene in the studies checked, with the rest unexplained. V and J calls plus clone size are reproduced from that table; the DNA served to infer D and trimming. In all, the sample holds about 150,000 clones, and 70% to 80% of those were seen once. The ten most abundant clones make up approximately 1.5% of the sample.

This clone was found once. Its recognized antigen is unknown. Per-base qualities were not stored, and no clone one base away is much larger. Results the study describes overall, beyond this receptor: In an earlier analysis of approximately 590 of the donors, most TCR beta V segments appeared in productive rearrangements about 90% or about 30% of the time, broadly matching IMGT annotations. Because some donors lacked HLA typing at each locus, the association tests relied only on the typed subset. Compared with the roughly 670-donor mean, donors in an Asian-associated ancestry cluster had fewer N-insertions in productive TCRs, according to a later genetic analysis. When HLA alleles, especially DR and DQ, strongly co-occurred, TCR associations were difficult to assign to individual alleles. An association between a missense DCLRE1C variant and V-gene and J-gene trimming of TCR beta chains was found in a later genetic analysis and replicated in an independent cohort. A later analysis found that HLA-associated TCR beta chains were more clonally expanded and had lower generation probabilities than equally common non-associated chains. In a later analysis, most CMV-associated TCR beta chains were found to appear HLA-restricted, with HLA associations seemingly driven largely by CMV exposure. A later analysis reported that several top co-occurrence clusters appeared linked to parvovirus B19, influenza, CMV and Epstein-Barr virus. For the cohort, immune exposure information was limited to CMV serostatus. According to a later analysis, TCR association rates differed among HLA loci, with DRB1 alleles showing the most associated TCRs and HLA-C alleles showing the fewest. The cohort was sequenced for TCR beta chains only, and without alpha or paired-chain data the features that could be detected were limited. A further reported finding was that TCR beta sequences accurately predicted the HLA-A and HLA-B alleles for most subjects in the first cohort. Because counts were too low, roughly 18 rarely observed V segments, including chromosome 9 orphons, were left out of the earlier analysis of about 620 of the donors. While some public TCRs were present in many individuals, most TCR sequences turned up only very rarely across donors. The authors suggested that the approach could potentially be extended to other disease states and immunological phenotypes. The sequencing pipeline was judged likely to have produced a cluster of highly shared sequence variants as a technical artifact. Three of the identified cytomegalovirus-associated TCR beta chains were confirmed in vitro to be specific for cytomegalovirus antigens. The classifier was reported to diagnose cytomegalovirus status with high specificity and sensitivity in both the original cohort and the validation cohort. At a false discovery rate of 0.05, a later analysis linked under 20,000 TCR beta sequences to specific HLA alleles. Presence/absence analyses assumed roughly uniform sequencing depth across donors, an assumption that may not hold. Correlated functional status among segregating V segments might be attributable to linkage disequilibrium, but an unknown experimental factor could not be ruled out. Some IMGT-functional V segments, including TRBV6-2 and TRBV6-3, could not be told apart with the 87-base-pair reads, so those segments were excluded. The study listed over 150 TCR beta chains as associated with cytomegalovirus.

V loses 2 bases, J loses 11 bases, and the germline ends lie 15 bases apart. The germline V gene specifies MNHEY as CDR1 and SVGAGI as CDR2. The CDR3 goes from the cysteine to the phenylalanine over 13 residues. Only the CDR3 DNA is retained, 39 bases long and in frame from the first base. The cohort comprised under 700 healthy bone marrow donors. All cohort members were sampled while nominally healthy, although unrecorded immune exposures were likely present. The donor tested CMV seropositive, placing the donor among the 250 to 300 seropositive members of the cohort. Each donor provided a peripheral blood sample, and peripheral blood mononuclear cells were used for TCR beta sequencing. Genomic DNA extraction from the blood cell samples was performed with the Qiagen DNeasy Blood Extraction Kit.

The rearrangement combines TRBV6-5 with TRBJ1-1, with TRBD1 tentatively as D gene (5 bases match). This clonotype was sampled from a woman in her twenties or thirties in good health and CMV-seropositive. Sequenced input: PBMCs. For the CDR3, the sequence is CASSYAQGGGAFF. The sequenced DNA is TGTGCCAGCAGTTACGCCCAGGGTGGGGGGGCTTTCTTT.